This record concerns one T cell receptor (beta chain) sequence. Its antigen is currently unknown. This sample is part of a study of blood T cells in healthy people across ages. Study-level points and caveats: Older individuals had lower TCR beta diversity per million T cells (the decline was roughly linear). In long-lived donors, naive CD4+ cell counts and diversity exceeded those of aged donors.

A second PCR of about 7 to 11 cycles used a sample-barcoded 5' primer and a J-beta primer mix. TCRdb reprocessed the 5' RACE reads with MiXCR, giving one entry per CDR3 protein. The data hold roughly 1,300,000 distinct CDR3 sequences, with almost 60% observed a single time. This receptor was obtained from a man aged 18-30 years in good health. Material for sequencing was blood.

Here the CDR3 DNA reads TGTGCCAGCAGCACGCCCAGGGGGCTCGCTGAAGCTTTCTTT. Translated: CASSTPRGLAEAFF. The rearrangement joins TRBV11-2 to TRBJ1-1, with 8 bases lining up with TRBD1. The germline V gene has CDR1 SGHAT and CDR2 FQNNGV. V gave up 5 bases and J gave up 6 bases; unmatched junction bases: 8. CDR3 length equals 14 residues.